Below, 31 T cell receptor beta chains from the same sample are listed, as sequenced in a study of tumor and adjacent non-tumor tissue in lung cancer. The template was RNA from unsorted bulk tissue. The library came from three nested PCR rounds adapted from ARM-PCR protocols. Each CDR3 protein is one row after TCRdb ran MiXCR on the multiplex PCR reads. The sample lists approximately 79,000 distinct CDR3 sequences, about two thirds seen once, with around 9.6% in the top ten. The sample comprised lung tumor tissue. The source is a woman aged 40 to 50 with non-small cell lung cancer.

Details on this clonotype: Compared with germline, one end of the junction differs, possibly owing to a read error. This chain joins TRBV6-6 and TRBJ2-3; maybe TRBD2 (6 bases). Germline CDR1 MNHNY, CDR2 SVGAGI (reference sequence). This CDR3 is 16 amino acids long. The CDR3 DNA reads TGTGCTAGCAGTTACGGGCGACATACTAGCACAGATATGCAGTATTTT. It translates to CASSYGRHTSTDMQYF.

With regard to this clonotype: The junction shows a germline mismatch at one end, possibly a read error. The rearrangement joins TRBV11-2 to TRBJ1-4; D call uncertain. This CDR3 region has 16 residues. Germline lookup yields CDR1 SGHAT and CDR2 FQNNGV. CDR3 protein: CTSNQIVARRSEKLFF. CDR3 DNA sequence: TGTACCAGCAACCAAATAGTTGCCCGGAGGAGTGAAAAACTGTTTTTT.

Turning to this clonotype: Germline is not matched at one junction end, which may reflect a read error. The genes are TRBV6-5 and TRBJ2-3, with 9 bases lining up with TRBD1. The CDR3 is 16 amino acids. Germline values: CDR1 MNHEY, CDR2 SVGAGI. For the CDR3, the DNA is TGTGCGAGCAGTCCTACGCCGGGACAGGGTATAGGTAGGCAGTATTTT. Its protein product is CASSPTPGQGIGRQYF.

This clonotype was seen a single time. At one end, the junction sequence differs from germline, possibly due to a read error. The chain joins TRBV29-1 to TRBJ1-4; D is unclear. Germline assignment: CDR1 SQVTM and CDR2 ANQGSEA. The CDR3 has 13 residues. CDR3 nucleotides: TGCAGCGGACGACACGCTATTAATGAAAAACCGTTTTTT. Its translation: CSGRHAINEKPFF.

This clonotype appeared once. V usage is TRBV20-1 and J usage is TRBJ1-1; 8 bases map to TRBD1. The CDR3 consists of 14 residues. Germline assignment: CDR1 DFQATT and CDR2 SNEGSKA (reference sequence). V lost 5 bases, J lost 4 bases, and 9 bases stayed unmatched. CDR3 coding DNA: TGCAGTGCTCCCCAGGGGGCTGGTGTCACTGAAGCTTTCTTT. This codes for CSAPQGAGVTEAFF.

On this clonotype: At one boundary the junction diverges from the germline segment, which might be a read error. The rearrangement uses TRBV11-1 and TRBJ2-3; D not resolved. The CDR3 extends over 11 amino acids. Germline V gene data show CDR1 as SGHAT and CDR2 as FQDESV (reference sequence). Here the CDR3 reads CANSFLRWQYF. In DNA form, the CDR3 reads TGTGCCAACAGCTTTCTGAGATGGCAGTATTTT.

To note about this clonotype: Since a much larger clone is just one base distant, this may be a read error. The chain is built from TRBV6-6 and TRBJ1-5; TRBD1 is a possible D gene (6 bases). The DNA end favors TRBJ2-3, so the J call may be wrong. CDR1 and CDR2 from the germline V gene are MNHNY and SVGAGI (reference sequence). The CDR3 spans 18 residues. CDR3 bases: TGTGCCAGCAGAAACAGGGTTGTGTCGGCGGTTCCAAATCAGCCCCAGTATTTT. Protein: CASRNRVVSAVPNQPQYF.

CDR3 sequence reads: CSARALSGSTDTQYF. CDR3 nucleotide sequence: TGCAGTGCTAGGGCCCTTAGCGGTAGCACAGATACGCAGTATTTT. The rearrangement links TRBV20-1 to TRBJ2-3; D perhaps matches TRBD2 (6 bases). Germline V gene lookup returns CDR1 DFQATT and CDR2 SNEGSKA (reference sequence). The CDR3 sequence is 15 residues long. Trimming took off 3 bases at V and 0 bases at J, with 13 bases between the two ends.

Of note for this clonotype: Because the CDR3 is missing its conserved closing phenylalanine or tryptophan, this is likely a read error. The chain carries TRBV4-1 and TRBJ1-2, with D unclear. CDR3 length: 14 residues. Germline CDR1 MGHRA, CDR2 YSYEKL. The CDR3 protein is CTSSQEAVNYGYTL. CDR3 DNA sequence: TGCACCAGCAGCCAAGAGGCGGTCAACTATGGCTACACCTTA.

As to this clonotype: This may stem from a read error, because a much larger clone lies one nucleotide away. V usage is TRBV30 and J usage is TRBJ2-1; TRBD2 matches 10 bases. CDR3 size: 16 residues. Germline V gives CDR1 GTSNPN, CDR2 SVGIG (reference sequence). As DNA, the CDR3 is TGTGCCTGGAGTAACGCCGCTAGCGGGGGTTACAAAGAGCAGTTCTTC. Translated: CAWSNAASGGYKEQFF.

Points on this clonotype: A read error may produce the germline difference seen at one junction end. The rearrangement uses TRBV11-2 and TRBJ1-1, with D perhaps TRBD1 (5 bases). The length of the CDR3 is 13 residues. The V gene's germline CDR1 is SGHAT and CDR2 FQNNGV. This CDR3 is CASSTDSYSETFF. CDR3 DNA: TGTGCCAGCAGCACAGACAGTTACAGTGAAACTTTCTTT.

This clonotype has ten or more counts. V is TRBV5-4 and J is TRBJ2-3; D not certain. V lost 4 bases to trimming and J lost 2 bases, with 5 bases between them. The CDR3 covers 12 residues. Germline CDR1 is SGHNT and CDR2 is YYREEE (reference sequence). The DNA for the CDR3 is TGTGCCAGCAGCCTGAACACAGATACGCAGTATTTT. It encodes CASSLNTDTQYF.

With respect to this clonotype: The junction departs from germline at one end; a sequencing error may be responsible. The rearrangement uses TRBV14 and TRBJ2-7; the match to TRBD1 covers 7 bases. CDR1 is SGHDN, CDR2 FVKESK, per germline. This CDR3 comprises 15 residues. CDR3 loop: CASGQLYRGRYEQYF. CDR3 in DNA: TGTGCCAGCGGCCAATTGTATAGGGGGCGGTACGAGCAGTACTTC.

Points on this clonotype: At one of its ends the junction is not consistent with the germline gene, which may arise from a read error. The V and J genes are TRBV4-1 and TRBJ1-1; D is unclear. The CDR3 runs 11 residues. Germline values: CDR1 MGHRA, CDR2 YSYEKL. The CDR3 DNA sequence: TGCGCCAGCACCGGTCACCTTGAAACTTTCTTT. It encodes CASTGHLETFF.

Concerning this clonotype itself: Relative to the germline gene, one junction end is altered; a read error may explain this. This rearrangement joins TRBV6-2 or TRBV6-3 to TRBJ2-5; the D is unclear. There are 14 residues in the CDR3. Per germline, CDR1 MNHEY and CDR2 SVGEGT. The CDR3 nucleotides read TGTGCTAGCAGTTACGGCCTCGTCCAAGGGACCCAGTACTTC. This codes for CASSYGLVQGTQYF.

In this sample, this clonotype turned up once. This may stem from a read error, because a much larger clone lies one nucleotide away. The V call is TRBV5-1, the J call TRBJ2-5, with 8 nucleotides matching TRBD1. The germline V gene has CDR1 SGHRS and CDR2 YFSETQ. V shed 5 bases and J 5 bases; nucleotides not matched to a gene: 35. The CDR3 covers 23 residues. The CDR3 spells CASRRFPRTPERDTGAGGETQYF. In DNA form, the CDR3 reads TGCGCCAGCAGAAGATTCCCAAGGACCCCCGAGCGAGATACTGGTGCAGGGGGCGAGACCCAGTACTTC. Together with reference TRBV5-1 and TRBJ2-5, the CDR3 gives the full variable domain: KAGVTQTPRYLIKTRGQQVTLSCSPISGHRSVSWYQQTPGQGLQFLFEYFSETQRNKGNFPGRFSGRQFSNSRSEMNVSTLELGDSALYLCASRRFPRTPERDTGAGGETQYFGPGTRLLVL.

This chain links TRBV11-2 with TRBJ2-5; tentatively, D is TRBD2 (6 bases). CDR3 length equals 16 residues. The germline V gene encodes CDR1 SGHAT and CDR2 FQNNGV. The CDR3 loop is CTSSLVGRRAHETQYF. CDR3 bases: TGTACTAGCAGCTTAGTTGGGCGGAGGGCCCATGAGACCCAGTACTTC.

By sample fraction, this clonotype is medium-sized. The J gene is TRBJ1-6, the V gene TRBV6-7, with 7 bases matching TRBD1. TRBV6-7 is an open reading frame whose function is uncertain. The CDR3 runs 16 residues. The V segment lost 2 bases and the J segment 10 bases; nucleotides outside the gene matches: 11. The CDR3 loop is CASSYLDRVGSSPLHF. The CDR3 region has the DNA TGTGCCAGCAGTTACCTCGACAGGGTAGGAAGCTCACCCCTCCACTTT.

A note on this clonotype: A read error is possible here, since a much larger clone lies one base away. V and J are TRBV28 and TRBJ1-5, with D unresolved. The CDR3 is made up of 14 amino acids. V was cut by 10 bases and J by 4 bases, with 17 bases left in between. Germline CDR1 and CDR2: MDHEN and SYDVKM. The CDR3 here is CANNPAVTNQPQHF. For the CDR3, the DNA is TGTGCCAACAACCCTGCGGTTACGAATCAGCCCCAGCATTTT.

Concerning this clonotype itself: No conserved phenylalanine or tryptophan ends this CDR3, so it is likely a read error. The chain is built from TRBV11-2 and TRBJ2-5, with 9 nucleotides matching TRBD1. The CDR3 length is 15 residues. Germline CDR1 SGHAT, CDR2 FQNNGV. The CDR3 region is CASSFSQGQGVTQYL. Written as DNA, the CDR3 is TGCGCCAGCAGCTTTTCCCAGGGACAGGGTGTGACCCAGTACTTA.

This clonotype has only one observation. V usage is TRBV11-2 and J usage is TRBJ1-6; TRBD1 matches 7 bases. The CDR3 runs to 15 residues. Germline values: CDR1 SGHAT, CDR2 FQNNGV. CDR3 amino acids: CVGSSDGQVNSPLHF. The CDR3 coding sequence is TGTGTCGGCAGCTCGGACGGACAGGTAAATTCACCCCTCCACTTT. The full variable domain, completed using reference TRBV11-2 and TRBJ1-6, is EAGVAQSPRYKIIEKRQSVAFWCNPISGHATLYWYQQILGQGPKLLIQFQNNGVVDDSQLPKDRFSAERLKGVDSTLKIQPAKLEDSAVYLCVGSSDGQVNSPLHFGNGTRLTVT.

To note about this clonotype: Since the CDR3 does not end with the conserved phenylalanine or tryptophan, this likely comes from a read error. The V gene is TRBV6-6, the J gene TRBJ2-7; D is possibly TRBD1 or TRBD2 (5 bases each). CDR3 length: 14 residues. Per germline, CDR1 MNHNY and CDR2 SVGAGI (reference sequence). Trimming pared 6 bases from V and 3 bases from J, leaving 15 bases between. This CDR3 is CASRPRDGHYEQYL. In DNA, the CDR3 is TGTGCCAGCAGACCGAGGGACGGGCACTACGAGCAGTACTTA.

This chain connects TRBV12-3 or TRBV12-4 to TRBJ2-1; D might be TRBD2 (5 bases). The CDR3 spans 16 residues. Trimming pared 9 bases from V and 16 bases from J, leaving 34 bases between. The CDR3 DNA reads as TGTGCCAGTACCCCCGGGCCCCTAGTGGGAGCGTATGGGCAATTCTTC. Protein product: CASTPGPLVGAYGQFF.

This rearrangement joins TRBV29-1 to TRBJ2-1; no reliable D call. Germline V CDR1 and CDR2: SQVTM, ANQGSEA. V dropped 7 bases and J dropped 7 bases, with 5 bases sitting between them. The CDR3 loop spans 9 amino acids. DNA for the CDR3: TGCAGCGATGGGAATGAGCAGTTCTTC. This encodes CSDGNEQFF.

This chain links TRBV11-2 with TRBJ2-7; TRBD1 matches 7 bases. The CDR3 contains 14 residues. Germline CDR1 and CDR2: SGHAT and FQNNGV. V was clipped by 9 bases and J by 4 bases; unmatched bases: 12. The DNA for the CDR3 is TGTGCCAGTGGTGTACAGGGGATATGGTACGAGCAGTACTTC. This codes for CASGVQGIWYEQYF.

This clonotype has a single count. The junction does not match germline at one end; this may be a read error. The V gene is TRBV6-1, the J gene TRBJ2-5; TRBD1 or TRBD2 may be the D gene (5 bases each). Germline V CDR1 and CDR2: MNHNS, SASEGT. This CDR3 comprises 15 residues. The CDR3 protein is CATSEAIARDPFWYF. The CDR3 coding sequence is TGTGCCACCAGTGAGGCTATAGCGAGGGACCCTTTCTGGTACTTC.

This clonotype was recorded many times. The chain combines TRBV5-1 with TRBJ2-3; weak D call: TRBD2 (6 bases). Per the germline V gene, CDR1 is SGHRS and CDR2 is YFSETQ. Trimming pared 4 bases from V and 6 bases from J, leaving 12 bases between. The CDR3 has 13 amino acids. As DNA, the CDR3 is TGCGCCAGCAGCGGGGACTTTGGGGATACGCAGTATTTT. This translates into CASSGDFGDTQYF.

In regard to this clonotype: It may be a read error: a sequence one base away is much more abundant. The V gene is TRBV6-1, the J gene TRBJ2-3, with TRBD1 as a possible D gene (6 bases). Germline V gene data show CDR1 as MNHNS and CDR2 as SASEGT. Trimming stripped 4 bases from V and 8 bases from J, with 16 bases between. The CDR3 has 14 amino acids. The CDR3 loop reads CASSALGGAVTQYF. CDR3 nucleotide sequence: TGTGCCAGCAGTGCCTTAGGGGGTGCAGTTACGCAGTATTTT.

This clonotype was detected only a few times. This may be a read error, as it is one base from a much larger clone. V is TRBV5-6 and J is TRBJ1-5; D unresolved. The germline V gene has CDR1 SGHDT and CDR2 YYEEEE. V lost 2 bases, J lost 4 bases, and 10 bases lay in between. This CDR3 contains 14 residues. The CDR3 protein is CASSLRIANQPQHF. DNA of the CDR3: TGTGCCAGCAGCTTACGGATAGCAAATCAGCCCCAGCATTTT.

This clonotype was picked up many times. The rearrangement joins TRBV6-2 or TRBV6-3 to TRBJ2-1, with 8 bases fitting TRBD2. CDR3 size: 15 residues. Germline V lookup: CDR1 MNHEY, CDR2 SVGEGT. J gave up 3 bases and V 7 bases, and 8 bases lay outside the gene matches. CDR3 bases: TGTGCCAGCAATCGAGCGGGAGCAGGCTACAATGAGCAGTTCTTC. Translating it yields CASNRAGAGYNEQFF.

Notes on this clonotype: No conserved phenylalanine or tryptophan ends this CDR3, so it is likely a read error. V usage is TRBV6-1 and J usage is TRBJ1-6; 8 positions match TRBD1. Germline-derived CDR1 and CDR2 are MNHNS and SASEGT. The CDR3 totals 14 residues. The CDR3 sequence: CVSSGYRGNSPLHY. The DNA of the CDR3 is TGTGTCAGCAGTGGATACAGGGGGAATTCACCCCTCCACTAT.